A selection of T cell receptor beta chains follows, all from one sample in a study of T-cell reconstitution after alpha-beta-depleted transplantation in children. TCRdb fed the PCR reads into MiXCR, producing one record per CDR3 protein. This sample has around 500,000 distinct CDR3 sequences; roughly 24% occur once, and the top ten carry roughly 15%. The sample consisted of PBMCs, mostly from graft donor cells, taken 360 days after TCRalphabeta/CD19-depleted stem cell transplant. The receptors originated from a boy under two years old who had a stem cell transplant for acute myeloid leukemia, so the T cells may come from the graft donor. Both conserved end residues are part of each CDR3. The order of the fields is clone size, D gene, V gene, J gene, CDR3 DNA, CDR3 protein. D genes are given only for firm matches. The size of a clone is reported for some rows only, either as once, few or many, or as a class for expanded clones.

few,-,TRBV20-1,TRBJ2-2,TGCAGTGCTAGAGATGCGCACACCGGGGAGCTGTTTTTT,CSARDAHTGELFF
-,-,TRBV7-2,TRBJ1-5,TGTGCCAGCAGCTTATCCAACACGCAGCCCCAGCATTTT,CASSLSNTQPQHF
many,-,TRBV12-5,TRBJ1-2,TGTGCTAGTGGTTTGGTAGGGGAAGGGAACTATGGCTACACCTTC,CASGLVGEGNYGYTF
many,-,TRBV28,TRBJ1-5,TGTGCCAGCACTTTCCAGCCCGAGGTGCAGCCCCAGCATTTT,CASTFQPEVQPQHF
many,-,TRBV29-1,TRBJ2-1,TGCAGCGTGGTCGACTCTTACAATGAGCAGTTCTTC,CSVVDSYNEQFF
-,TRBD2,TRBV20-1,TRBJ2-5,TGCAGTGCTAAGTCGAGCGGGGGGCCATGGGAGACCCAGTACTTC,CSAKSSGGPWETQYF
many,-,TRBV20-1,TRBJ1-3,TGCAGTGCCGGTAACATATATTTT,CSAGNIYF
many,TRBD1,TRBV28,TRBJ1-5,TGTGCCAGCAGTTTGGACAGGGGGCAGAATCAGCCCCAGCATTTT,CASSLDRGQNQPQHF
few,TRBD2,TRBV7-2,TRBJ2-5,TGTGCCAGCAACCTTAGCGGGGGACCCGAAGAGACCCAGTACTTC,CASNLSGGPEETQYF
-,-,TRBV14,TRBJ1-6,TGTGCCAGCAGCCCCCGGCTTGCAGGGTCGAATTCACCCCTCCACTTT,CASSPRLAGSNSPLHF
-,-,TRBV7-2,TRBJ1-2,TGTGCCAGCAGCTTAGCCAGGGGACCCTATGGCTACACCTTC,CASSLARGPYGYTF
-,-,TRBV5-1,TRBJ2-1,TGCGCCAGCAGCTGGGACCCCGGACGGACGAATGAGCAGTTCTTC,CASSWDPGRTNEQFF
-,TRBD2,TRBV20-1,TRBJ2-7,TGCAGTGCTAGAGACGTAGCGGGGGCTTCCTACGAGCAGTACTTC,CSARDVAGASYEQYF
few,-,TRBV5-1,TRBJ2-1,TGCGCCAGCAGCTTGGTGGCGGGGAGCCTCGGTGAGCAGTTCTTC,CASSLVAGSLGEQFF
-,-,TRBV5-6,TRBJ2-5,TGTGCCAGCAGCCCTCAGGGGGGGGGCGAGGAGACCCAGTACTTC,CASSPQGGGEETQYF
-,TRBD1,TRBV20-1,TRBJ2-1,TGCAGTGCTAAGGGGACAGGGGGCCACAATGAGCAGTTCTTC,CSAKGTGGHNEQFF
many,TRBD2,TRBV27,TRBJ2-5,TGTGCCAGCAGGGCCAGGCTTAGCGGGGGGAAAGAGACCCAGTACTTC,CASRARLSGGKETQYF
many,TRBD1,TRBV6-5,TRBJ1-3,TGTGCCAGCAGTTACGACCGACAGGGAACCATATATTTT,CASSYDRQGTIYF
many,-,TRBV20-1,TRBJ2-2,TGCAGTGCGAGCGCCCTAAACACCGGGGAGCTGTTTTTT,CSASALNTGELFF
many,TRBD1,TRBV4-1,TRBJ2-2,TGCGCCAGCAGCCATCCCGACAGGGTTGACACCGGGGAGCTGTTTTTT,CASSHPDRVDTGELFF
-,-,TRBV28,TRBJ1-5,TGTGCCAGCAGTTTATTGGGTGTTAGCAATCAGCCCCAGCATTTT,CASSLLGVSNQPQHF
many,-,TRBV7-9,TRBJ2-5,TGTGCCAGCAGCTTCAGGTCGAGAGAGACCCAGTACTTC,CASSFRSRETQYF
many,-,TRBV20-1,TRBJ1-3,TGCAGTGCTAGGGCCTCTGGAAACACCATATATTTT,CSARASGNTIYF
few,-,TRBV12-3/TRBV12-4,TRBJ1-5,TGTGCCAGCAGTCAAGAGTCCGGGGGCAATCAGCCCCAGCATTTT,CASSQESGGNQPQHF
many,-,TRBV20-1,TRBJ2-1,TGCAGTGCTAAGGGGACCCCCAATGAGCAGTTCTTC,CSAKGTPNEQFF
many,-,TRBV28,TRBJ2-1,TGTGCCAGCAGTGGGCTCCGAGGACGGACTTACAATGAGCAGTTCTTC,CASSGLRGRTYNEQFF
-,-,TRBV12-3/TRBV12-4,TRBJ1-5,TGTGCCAGCAGTTTAGCGCAAGGGTACCAGCCCCAGCATTTT,CASSLAQGYQPQHF
-,-,TRBV12-1,TRBJ2-5,TGTGCCAGCGGCCCTGGGCCCGGAGAGACCCAGTACTTC,CASGPGPGETQYF
few,-,TRBV6-2/TRBV6-3,TRBJ1-5,TGTGCCAGCAACGAGGCACAGGGCAGCAATCAGCCCCAGCATTTT,CASNEAQGSNQPQHF
-,-,TRBV20-1,TRBJ2-1,TGCAGTGCTAGAACAGTTACCCCCTACAATGAGCAGTTCTTC,CSARTVTPYNEQFF
-,TRBD2,TRBV20-1,TRBJ2-5,TGCAGTGCTTCCACCTTGACTAGCGGGGCCTGGGAGACCCAGTACTTC,CSASTLTSGAWETQYF
many,-,TRBV10-3,TRBJ2-3,TGTGCCATTGGAGAATGGAGGCCCCCTTCAGATACGCAGTATTTT,CAIGEWRPPSDTQYF
-,-,TRBV12-3/TRBV12-4,TRBJ1-1,TGTGCCAGCAGTCGATGGGGGGCAGTGGGCATATCTGTTGCTTTCTTT,CASSRWGAVGISVAFF
many,-,TRBV6-5,TRBJ1-5,TGTGCCAGCAGTTACTCGAAAAATCAGCCCCAGCATTTT,CASSYSKNQPQHF
-,-,TRBV12-3/TRBV12-4,TRBJ2-1,TGTGCCAGCAGTTCCTTTGGGACAATCTACAATGAGCAGTTCTTC,CASSSFGTIYNEQFF
-,TRBD1,TRBV2,TRBJ1-4,TGTGCCAGCAGCGACAGGGGTTCGGGAGAAAAACTGTTTTTT,CASSDRGSGEKLFF
few,-,TRBV4-3,TRBJ1-1,TGCGCCAGCAGCCAAGACAGGGTGAACACTGAAGCTTTCTTT,CASSQDRVNTEAFF
few,TRBD2,TRBV12-3/TRBV12-4,TRBJ2-5,TGTGCCAGCAGTTTAACTAGCGGGACCCCCCCCCCAGAGACCCAGTACTTC,CASSLTSGTPPPETQYF